This T cell receptor beta chain was sequenced for a study of blood T cells in healthy people across ages. Study as a whole: Capture by template switching was about one barcoded beta molecule per two T cells. Findings and caveats of the study: Long-lived donors exceeded aged donors in naive CD4+ cells and diversity. Lack of knowledge of donor CMV status possibly confounded expanded clonotype changes.

With respect to this clonotype: The antigen remains unidentified.

Germline lookup yields CDR1 MGHRA and CDR2 YSYEKL. CDR3 size: 16 residues. Trimming took 3 bases from V and 1 from J; bases not matched to a gene: 8. Through a sample-barcoded 5' primer and a J-beta primer mix, a second PCR was run for roughly 6 to 12 cycles. Each sample provided no less than 2.5 million CDR3-containing paired-end reads. MiXCR, applied by TCRdb to the 5' RACE reads, yields one record per CDR3 protein. The sample has about 1 million distinct CDR3 sequences; 40% to 50% are singletons. The J gene is TRBJ1-1, the V gene TRBV4-1, with 7 bases aligning to TRBD1. Sequencing input: blood. The receptor was isolated from a woman in her sixties in good health. The CDR3 bases are TGCGCCAGCAGCCAGGGCAGGGACAGCCAGAACACTGAAGCTTTCTTT. It encodes CASSQGRDSQNTEAFF.